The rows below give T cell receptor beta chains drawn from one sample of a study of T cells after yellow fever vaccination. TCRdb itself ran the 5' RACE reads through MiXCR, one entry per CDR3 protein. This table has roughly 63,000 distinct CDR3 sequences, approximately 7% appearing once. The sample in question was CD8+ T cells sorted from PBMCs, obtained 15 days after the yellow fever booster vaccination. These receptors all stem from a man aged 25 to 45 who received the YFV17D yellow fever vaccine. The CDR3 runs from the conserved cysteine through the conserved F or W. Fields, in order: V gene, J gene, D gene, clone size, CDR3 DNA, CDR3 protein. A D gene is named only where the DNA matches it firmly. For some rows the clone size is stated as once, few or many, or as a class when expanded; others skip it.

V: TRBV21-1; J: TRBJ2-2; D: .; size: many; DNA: TGTGCCAGCAGCAAAATTATAGGGGACAGGGGGACACGGAACACCGGGGAGCTGTTTTTT; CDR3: CASSKIIGDRGTRNTGELFF
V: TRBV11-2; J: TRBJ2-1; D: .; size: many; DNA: TGTGCCAGCAGCTTAGGGACCGGGGATGAGCAGTTCTTC; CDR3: CASSLGTGDEQFF
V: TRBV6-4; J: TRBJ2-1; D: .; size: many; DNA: TGTGCCAGCAGTACTACCGACGGTCACAATGAGCAGTTCTTC; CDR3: CASSTTDGHNEQFF
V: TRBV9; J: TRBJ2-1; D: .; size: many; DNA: TGTGCCAGCAGCCCTAGTGAACCCCCGGTCCCCAATGAGCAGTTCTTC; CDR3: CASSPSEPPVPNEQFF
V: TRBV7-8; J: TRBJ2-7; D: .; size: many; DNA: TGTGCCAGCAGCCAGCGGGCCACGGGTACCTACGAGCAGTACTTC; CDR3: CASSQRATGTYEQYF
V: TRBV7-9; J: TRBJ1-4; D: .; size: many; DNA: TGTGCCAGCAGCCAAGACAGAGAAAAACTGTTTTTT; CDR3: CASSQDREKLFF
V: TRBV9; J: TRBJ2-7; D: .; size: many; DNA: TGTGCCAGCAGCCCAGGGACCAGTTACGAGCAGTACTTC; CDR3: CASSPGTSYEQYF
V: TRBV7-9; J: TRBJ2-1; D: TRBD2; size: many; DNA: TGTGCCGGGACTAGCGGGTGGGATGAGCAGTTCTTC; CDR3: CAGTSGWDEQFF
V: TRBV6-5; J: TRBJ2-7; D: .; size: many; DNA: TGTGCCAGCAGTTATAGCCCGGGTGGAGCCTACGAGCAGTACTTC; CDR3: CASSYSPGGAYEQYF
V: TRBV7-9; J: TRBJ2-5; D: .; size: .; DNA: TGTGCCAGCAGCGGGGGGACTCGCAGAGAGACCCAGTACTTC; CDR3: CASSGGTRRETQYF
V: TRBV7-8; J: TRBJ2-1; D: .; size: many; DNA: TGTGCCAGCGCAAACTCCTACAATGAGCAGTTCTTC; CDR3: CASANSYNEQFF
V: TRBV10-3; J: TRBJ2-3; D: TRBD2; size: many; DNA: TGTGCCATCAGTGAGTCCCTAGCGGGACCCACAGATACGCAGTATTTT; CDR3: CAISESLAGPTDTQYF
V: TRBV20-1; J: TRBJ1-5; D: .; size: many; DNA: TGCAGTGCCTTAGGAGCGGATCAGCCCCAGCATTTT; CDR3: CSALGADQPQHF
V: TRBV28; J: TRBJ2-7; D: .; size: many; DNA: TGTGCCAGCAGTCTACTTCGCCAGGGTATGGGGGAGCAGTACTTC; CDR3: CASSLLRQGMGEQYF
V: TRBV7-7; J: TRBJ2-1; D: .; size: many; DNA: TGTGCCAGCAGCTTAGGAGGACCCAGGGAGCAGTTCTTC; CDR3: CASSLGGPREQFF
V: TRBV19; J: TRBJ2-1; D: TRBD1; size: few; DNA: TGTGCCAGTAGCTTTCCGGGACAGGGGAACTACAATGAGCAGTTCTTC; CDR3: CASSFPGQGNYNEQFF
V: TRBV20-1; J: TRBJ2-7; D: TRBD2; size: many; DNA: TGCAGTGCTAGAGGGGGTAGCGGGATAACCTACTACGAGCAGTACTTC; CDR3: CSARGGSGITYYEQYF
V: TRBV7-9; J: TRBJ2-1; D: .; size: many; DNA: TGTGCCAGCAGCCATCCCCTAGGATTGGGCGACAATGAGCAGTTCTTC; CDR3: CASSHPLGLGDNEQFF
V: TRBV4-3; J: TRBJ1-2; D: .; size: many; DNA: TGCGCCAGCAGCCAAGAAGGGGCGGGGTTGAACTATGGCTACACCTTC; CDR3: CASSQEGAGLNYGYTF
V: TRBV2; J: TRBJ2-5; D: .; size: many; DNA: TGTGCCAGCATGGGTGAGACCCAGTACTTC; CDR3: CASMGETQYF
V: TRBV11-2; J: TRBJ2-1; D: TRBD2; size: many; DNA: TGTGCCAGCAGACGTAGCGGGAGCAATGAGCAGTTCTTC; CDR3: CASRRSGSNEQFF
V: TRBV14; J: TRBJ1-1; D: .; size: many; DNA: TGTGCCAGCAGCCAACATGGGGGACCAGCGGAAGCTTTCTTT; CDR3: CASSQHGGPAEAFF
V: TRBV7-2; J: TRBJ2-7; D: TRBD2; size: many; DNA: TGTGCCAGCAGCTTGGGGGGAGGGCCTTACGAGCAGTACTTC; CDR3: CASSLGGGPYEQYF
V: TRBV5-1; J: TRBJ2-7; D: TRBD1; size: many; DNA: TGCGCCAGCAGCTTGGGGGCAGGGGGCACCTACGAGCAGTACTTC; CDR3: CASSLGAGGTYEQYF
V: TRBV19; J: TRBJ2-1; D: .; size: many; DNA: TGTGCCAGTAGTATCAACGGTTTCTCCTACAATGAGCAGTTCTTC; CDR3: CASSINGFSYNEQFF
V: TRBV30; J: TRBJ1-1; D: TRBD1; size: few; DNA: TGTGCCTGGAGCGGCGACAGGGATCCCACTGAAGCTTTCTTT; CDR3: CAWSGDRDPTEAFF
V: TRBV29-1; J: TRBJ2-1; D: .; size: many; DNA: TGCAGCGTTCCGCAGGAGAATTACAATGAGCAGTTCTTC; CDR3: CSVPQENYNEQFF
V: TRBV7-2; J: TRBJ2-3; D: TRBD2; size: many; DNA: TGTGCCAGCAGCCGATCTCTAGCGGATAGCACAGATACGCAGTATTTT; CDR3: CASSRSLADSTDTQYF
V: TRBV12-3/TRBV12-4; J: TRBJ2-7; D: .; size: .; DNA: TGTGCCAGCAGTTCTACAGGGAATACCTACGAGCAGTACTTC; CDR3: CASSSTGNTYEQYF
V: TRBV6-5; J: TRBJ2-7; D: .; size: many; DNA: TGTGCCAGCAGTTACCTGACGGACTCCTACGAGCAGTACTTC; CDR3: CASSYLTDSYEQYF
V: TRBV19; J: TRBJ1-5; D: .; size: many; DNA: TGTGCCAGTAGTCGGGGGGGTGATCAGCCCCAGCATTTT; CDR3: CASSRGGDQPQHF
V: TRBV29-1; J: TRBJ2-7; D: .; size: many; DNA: TGCAGCGTTGAAGATGGCCCCGTTGGGCGGGACTTC; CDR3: CSVEDGPVGRDF
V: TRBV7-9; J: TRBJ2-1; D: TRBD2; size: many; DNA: TGTGCCAGCAGTCAATACAGCCTAGCGGGAGGCTTCCCCCAGTTCTTC; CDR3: CASSQYSLAGGFPQFF
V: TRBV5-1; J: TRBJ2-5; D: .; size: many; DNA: TGCGCCAGCAGCTGGAACCTAGCGATACAAGAGACCCAGTACTTC; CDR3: CASSWNLAIQETQYF
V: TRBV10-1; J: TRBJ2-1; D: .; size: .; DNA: TGCGCCAGCAGTGAGTCTCAGCGGGCCTACAATGAGCAGTTCTTC; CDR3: CASSESQRAYNEQFF
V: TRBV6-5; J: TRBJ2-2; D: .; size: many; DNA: TGTGCCTCCGGACTTGACACCGGGGAGCTGTTTTTT; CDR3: CASGLDTGELFF
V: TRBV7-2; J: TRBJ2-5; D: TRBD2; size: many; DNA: TGTGCCAGCAGCTTTAGAGGGACTAGCCGAGAGACCCAGTACTTC; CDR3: CASSFRGTSRETQYF
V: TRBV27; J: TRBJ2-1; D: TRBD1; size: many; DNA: TGTGCCAGCTCGGGACAGGGTAAGGTTGAGCAGTTCTTC; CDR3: CASSGQGKVEQFF
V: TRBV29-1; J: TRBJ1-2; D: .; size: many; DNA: TGCAGCGTTGAAACCGGTGGCTACACCTTC; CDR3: CSVETGGYTF
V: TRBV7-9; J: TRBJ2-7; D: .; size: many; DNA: TGTGCCAGCAGCTTCCCCGGGGCTGCTTACGAGCAGTACTTC; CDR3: CASSFPGAAYEQYF
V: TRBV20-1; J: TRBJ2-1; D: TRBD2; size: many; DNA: TGCAGTGCTGGGGGAGGGGTTTTCCCCTACAATGAGCAGTTCTTC; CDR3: CSAGGGVFPYNEQFF